This T cell receptor beta chain was obtained from a study of PD-1 blockade in classical Hodgkin lymphoma. Clones were sequenced by immunoSEQ multiplex PCR, and TCRdb holds only the in-frame ones, with some missing. The sample has about 84,000 clones, around 86% seen once. Each patient's relapse followed autologous stem cell transplantation, and brentuximab vedotin exposure varied. The sample was peripheral blood mononuclear cells (PBMCs), taken at baseline. This receptor was identified in a human donor with classical Hodgkin lymphoma.

The CDR3 coding sequence is TGTGCCAGCAGCTCACAGGGACTAGCGGGAGGGCCGCAGTTCTTC. Protein: CASSSQGLAGGPQFF. The rearrangement uses TRBV7-9 and TRBJ2-1; TRBD2 matches 16 bases. This CDR3 has 15 amino acids. Germline values: CDR1 SEHNR, CDR2 FQNEAQ (reference sequence). J gave up 12 bases and V 4 bases, and 6 bases lay outside the gene matches.